The clone carrying this T cell receptor (beta chain) was observed at least ten times. Its antigen is unknown. Enrolled ophthalmopathy patients presented with a Clinical Activity Score of at least 3, a NOSPECS grade of at least 4, and disease duration under 3 months. The PBMCs studied were ones that came from 8 to 10 ml fresh peripheral blood. Trimming took 5 bases from V and 9 from J; bases not matched to a gene: 12. CDR3 size: 15 residues. Germline CDR1 DFQATT, CDR2 SNEGSKA (reference sequence). The data were obtained in a study of T cells in Graves' hyperthyroidism and ophthalmopathy. RNA transcripts provided the source from which TCR beta CDR3 regions were amplified. The HTBI set primed first-round TCR CDR3 RT-PCR. TCRdb reprocessed the multiplex PCR reads with MiXCR, giving one entry per CDR3 protein. This table has about 290,000 distinct CDR3 sequences, around 20% appearing once. Overall study results and limits: Most clonotypes expanded in thyroid above 0.001 were likewise present in blood. The model's output predicted ophthalmopathy at a median of 6.5 months prior to onset.

This clonotype was obtained from a man aged 50 to 60 with Graves' ophthalmopathy. The specimen was blood. V and J are TRBV20-1 and TRBJ2-1; 11 bases are a match to TRBD2. The CDR3 loop reads CSALPPSGRRGEQFF. CDR3 nucleotide sequence: TGCAGTGCTCTACCGCCTAGCGGGAGGAGGGGTGAGCAGTTCTTC.